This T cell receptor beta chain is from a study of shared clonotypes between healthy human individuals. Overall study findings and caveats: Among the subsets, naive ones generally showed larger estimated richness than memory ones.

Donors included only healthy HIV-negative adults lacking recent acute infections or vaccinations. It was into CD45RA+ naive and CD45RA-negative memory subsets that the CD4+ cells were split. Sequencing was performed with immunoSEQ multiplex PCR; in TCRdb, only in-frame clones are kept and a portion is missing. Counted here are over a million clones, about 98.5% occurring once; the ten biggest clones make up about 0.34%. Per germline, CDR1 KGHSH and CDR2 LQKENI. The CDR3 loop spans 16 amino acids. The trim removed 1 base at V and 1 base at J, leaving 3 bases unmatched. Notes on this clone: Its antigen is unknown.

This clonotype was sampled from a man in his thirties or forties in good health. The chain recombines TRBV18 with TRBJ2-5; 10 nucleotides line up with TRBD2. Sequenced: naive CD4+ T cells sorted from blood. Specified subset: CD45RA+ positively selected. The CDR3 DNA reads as TGTGCCAGCTCACCACGAGGACTAGCGGCCCAAGAGACCCAGTACTTC. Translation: CASSPRGLAAQETQYF.